The rows below give T cell receptor beta chains drawn from one sample of a study of shared clonotypes between healthy human individuals. The method was immunoSEQ multiplex PCR; TCRdb's version includes in-frame clones alone and lacks a portion of them. The table shows 90,000 to 150,000 clones, with roughly two thirds occurring only once. The sequencing sample was made of memory CD8+ T cells sorted from blood. These receptor sequences come from a woman between 25 and 40 years old in good health. Each CDR3 is given with its conserved first and last residue. D genes are given only for firm matches. Size is omitted from some rows. Given values are once, few, many or a class for expanded clones.

V: TRBV27
J: TRBJ2-7
D: TRBD1
size: NA
CDR3: CASSQTGYEQYF
DNA: TGTGCCAGCAGTCAGACAGGGTACGAGCAGTACTTC

V: TRBV27
J: TRBJ2-6
D: NA
size: NA
CDR3: CASSAYSGANVLTF
DNA: TGTGCCAGCAGTGCATACTCTGGGGCCAACGTCCTGACTTTC

V: TRBV9
J: TRBJ2-1
D: TRBD2
size: few
CDR3: CASSVVLAGVDEQFF
DNA: TGTGCCAGCAGCGTAGTACTAGCGGGAGTCGATGAGCAGTTCTTC

V: TRBV28
J: TRBJ2-7
D: NA
size: NA
CDR3: CASSSTLGARAYEQYF
DNA: TGTGCCAGCAGTTCTACTCTTGGGGCGCGGGCCTACGAGCAGTACTTC

V: TRBV4-1
J: TRBJ2-2
D: TRBD1
size: NA
CDR3: CASSRARQGATGELFF
DNA: TGCGCCAGCAGCCGAGCTCGGCAGGGGGCCACCGGGGAGCTGTTTTTT

V: TRBV7-9
J: TRBJ2-7
D: TRBD1
size: once
CDR3: CASSLRTGGPYEQYF
DNA: TGTGCCAGCAGCTTAAGGACAGGGGGCCCCTACGAGCAGTACTTC

V: TRBV29-1
J: TRBJ2-3
D: TRBD2
size: NA
CDR3: CSVERAWGRAKDTQYF
DNA: TGCAGCGTTGAAAGGGCGTGGGGGAGGGCCAAAGATACGCAGTATTTT

V: TRBV4-2
J: TRBJ1-5
D: NA
size: NA
CDR3: CASSPRRDNQPQHF
DNA: TGTGCCAGCAGCCCCCGACGGGACAATCAGCCCCAGCATTTT

V: TRBV6-1
J: TRBJ2-7
D: NA
size: NA
CDR3: CASSTPRLAYEQYF
DNA: TGTGCCAGCAGTACCCCTCGACTAGCCTACGAGCAGTACTTC

V: TRBV7-2
J: TRBJ2-1
D: NA
size: NA
CDR3: CASSLGKSSYNEQFF
DNA: TGTGCCAGCAGCCTAGGGAAGAGCTCCTACAATGAGCAGTTCTTC

V: TRBV2
J: TRBJ1-5
D: TRBD1
size: NA
CDR3: CASSEEGQGQQPQHF
DNA: TGTGCCAGCAGTGAAGAGGGACAGGGGCAGCAGCCCCAGCATTTT

V: TRBV19
J: TRBJ1-5
D: NA
size: NA
CDR3: CASSIFSGPLSQPQHF
DNA: TGTGCCAGTAGTATTTTTTCGGGCCCTTTATCGCAGCCCCAGCATTTT

V: TRBV2
J: TRBJ1-2
D: NA
size: NA
CDR3: CASGQGVNYGYTF
DNA: TGTGCCAGCGGGCAGGGCGTTAACTATGGCTACACCTTC

V: TRBV7-6
J: TRBJ2-1
D: NA
size: NA
CDR3: CASSGGLARGYNEQFF
DNA: TGTGCCAGCAGCGGAGGACTGGCTAGGGGATACAATGAGCAGTTCTTC

V: TRBV7-2
J: TRBJ2-7
D: NA
size: NA
CDR3: CASSLSAHRNQLYEQYF
DNA: TGTGCCAGCAGCCTATCCGCCCACCGCAACCAATTATACGAGCAGTACTTC

V: TRBV25-1
J: TRBJ2-2
D: NA
size: NA
CDR3: CASSESGGGTNTGELFF
DNA: TGTGCCAGCAGTGAATCTGGGGGCGGTACGAACACCGGGGAGCTGTTTTTT

V: TRBV19
J: TRBJ2-5
D: TRBD2
size: many
CDR3: CASSPRTSSGQETQYF
DNA: TGTGCCAGTAGTCCTAGGACTAGTTCTGGCCAAGAGACCCAGTACTTC

V: TRBV28
J: TRBJ2-1
D: TRBD2
size: NA
CDR3: CASSFNLGGRPTPYNEQFF
DNA: TGTGCCAGCAGTTTCAACCTTGGCGGGAGGCCGACGCCCTACAATGAGCAGTTCTTC

V: TRBV19
J: TRBJ2-6
D: NA
size: NA
CDR3: CASSMVTVSGANVLTF
DNA: TGTGCCAGTAGTATGGTAACCGTCTCTGGGGCCAACGTCCTGACTTTC

V: TRBV7-9
J: TRBJ2-7
D: NA
size: NA
CDR3: CASSTREALFPYEQYF
DNA: TGTGCCAGCAGCACTAGGGAGGCCCTCTTCCCCTACGAGCAGTACTTC

V: TRBV27
J: TRBJ2-1
D: TRBD2
size: few
CDR3: CASSATSGAYNEQFF
DNA: TGTGCCAGCAGTGCAACTAGCGGCGCCTACAATGAGCAGTTCTTC

V: TRBV27
J: TRBJ2-1
D: NA
size: NA
CDR3: CASSSGKLRGEQFF
DNA: TGTGCCAGCAGCTCAGGAAAACTAAGGGGTGAGCAGTTCTTC

V: TRBV6-1
J: TRBJ2-1
D: NA
size: NA
CDR3: CASIRDNYNEQFF
DNA: TGTGCCAGCATCCGGGACAACTACAATGAGCAGTTCTTC

V: TRBV27
J: TRBJ2-3
D: NA
size: NA
CDR3: CASSLRLGTDTQYF
DNA: TGTGCCAGCAGTTTACGTCTAGGCACAGATACGCAGTATTTT

V: TRBV11-2
J: TRBJ1-1
D: NA
size: once
CDR3: CASSAQRDTEAFF
DNA: TGTGCCAGCAGCGCACAGAGGGACACTGAAGCTTTCTTT

V: TRBV6-4
J: TRBJ2-1
D: TRBD2
size: NA
CDR3: CASSSGTSGGDEQFF
DNA: TGTGCCAGCAGCTCCGGGACTAGCGGGGGGGATGAGCAGTTCTTC

V: TRBV2
J: TRBJ2-5
D: NA
size: NA
CDR3: CASSPGGETQYF
DNA: TGTGCCAGCAGCCCAGGCGGGGAGACCCAGTACTTC

V: TRBV7-6
J: TRBJ2-3
D: TRBD2
size: NA
CDR3: CASSPRTSGSSDTQYF
DNA: TGTGCCAGCAGCCCGCGGACTAGCGGGAGCTCAGATACGCAGTATTTT

V: TRBV5-1
J: TRBJ1-1
D: NA
size: NA
CDR3: CASSSEVGLMNTEAFF
DNA: TGCGCCAGCAGCTCCGAGGTGGGACTCATGAACACTGAAGCTTTCTTT

V: TRBV27
J: TRBJ2-6
D: NA
size: NA
CDR3: CASAGSGANVLTF
DNA: TGTGCCAGCGCTGGCTCTGGGGCCAACGTCCTGACTTTC

V: TRBV28
J: TRBJ2-7
D: NA
size: NA
CDR3: CASSGFISGERVYEQYF
DNA: TGTGCCAGCAGTGGATTCATAAGTGGGGAGCGGGTCTACGAGCAGTACTTC

V: TRBV27
J: TRBJ2-7
D: TRBD2
size: NA
CDR3: CASSLLAVLSYEQYF
DNA: TGTGCCAGCAGTTTACTAGCGGTTCTCTCCTACGAGCAGTACTTC

V: TRBV11-3
J: TRBJ2-5
D: NA
size: NA
CDR3: CASSFRGRGETQYF
DNA: TGTGCCAGCAGCTTTCGGGGGAGAGGGGAGACCCAGTACTTC

V: TRBV11-2
J: TRBJ2-7
D: NA
size: NA
CDR3: CASSPPALGEQYF
DNA: TGTGCCAGCAGCCCCCCTGCTTTGGGCGAGCAGTACTTC

V: TRBV5-6
J: TRBJ1-3
D: NA
size: few
CDR3: CASSLSFESGGNTIYF
DNA: TGTGCCAGCAGCTTGTCTTTCGAATCGGGCGGAAACACCATATATTTT

V: TRBV5-6
J: TRBJ1-1
D: NA
size: NA
CDR3: CASSLAAGPEAFF
DNA: TGTGCCAGCAGCTTGGCGGCAGGGCCTGAAGCTTTCTTT

V: TRBV13
J: TRBJ2-6
D: NA
size: NA
CDR3: CASSPVSGANVLTF
DNA: TGTGCCAGCAGCCCAGTGTCTGGGGCCAACGTCCTGACTTTC

V: TRBV11-2
J: TRBJ2-7
D: NA
size: NA
CDR3: CASSSTGYEQYF
DNA: TGTGCCAGCAGCTCGACAGGATACGAGCAGTACTTC

V: TRBV9
J: TRBJ1-4
D: NA
size: NA
CDR3: CASSWGGTNEKLFF
DNA: TGTGCCAGCAGCTGGGGAGGAACTAATGAAAAACTGTTTTTT

V: TRBV5-1
J: TRBJ1-1
D: NA
size: few
CDR3: CASSFGQSETEAFF
DNA: TGCGCCAGCAGCTTTGGGCAATCGGAAACTGAAGCTTTCTTT

V: TRBV28
J: TRBJ1-2
D: NA
size: NA
CDR3: CASRRWEFYGYTF
DNA: TGTGCCAGCAGGAGGTGGGAGTTCTATGGCTACACCTTC

V: TRBV13
J: TRBJ2-3
D: NA
size: NA
CDR3: CASCYTGADTQYF
DNA: TGTGCCAGCTGTTACACGGGGGCAGATACGCAGTATTTT

V: TRBV9
J: TRBJ1-1
D: NA
size: NA
CDR3: CASSLANTEAFF
DNA: TGTGCCAGCAGCCTAGCGAACACTGAAGCTTTCTTT

V: TRBV6-4
J: TRBJ1-5
D: NA
size: NA
CDR3: CASSEYRIRRNQPQHF
DNA: TGTGCCAGCAGTGAGTACCGGATAAGGCGCAATCAGCCCCAGCATTTT

V: TRBV10-2
J: TRBJ2-7
D: NA
size: NA
CDR3: CASSENTGLNYEQYF
DNA: TGCGCCAGCAGTGAGAATACGGGACTGAACTACGAGCAGTACTTC

V: TRBV11-2
J: TRBJ1-2
D: NA
size: NA
CDR3: CASSLGAGYGYTF
DNA: TGTGCCAGCAGCTTGGGGGCCGGGTATGGCTACACCTTC

V: TRBV7-9
J: TRBJ2-7
D: TRBD2
size: NA
CDR3: CASSSGLAKTYEQYF
DNA: TGTGCCAGCAGTTCGGGACTAGCGAAGACCTACGAGCAGTACTTC

V: TRBV27
J: TRBJ2-7
D: TRBD1
size: NA
CDR3: CASSLSGTGFPYEQYF
DNA: TGTGCCAGCAGTTTATCAGGGACAGGGTTTCCCTACGAGCAGTACTTC

V: TRBV6-5
J: TRBJ2-5
D: NA
size: NA
CDR3: CASSSRNPGGGETQYF
DNA: TGTGCCAGCAGTTCCCGAAACCCGGGGGGCGGGGAGACCCAGTACTTC

V: TRBV7-6
J: TRBJ2-7
D: TRBD2
size: NA
CDR3: CASSREGLAGAEEQYF
DNA: TGTGCCAGCAGCCGCGAAGGACTAGCGGGAGCAGAAGAGCAGTACTTC

V: TRBV6-5
J: TRBJ2-5
D: NA
size: NA
CDR3: CASSPSPRVGETQYF
DNA: TGTGCCAGCAGTCCCTCCCCCAGGGTAGGGGAGACCCAGTACTTC

V: TRBV19
J: TRBJ2-7
D: NA
size: many
CDR3: CASSIDPSLASYEQYF
DNA: TGTGCCAGTAGTATAGACCCCTCGTTGGCCTCCTACGAGCAGTACTTC

V: TRBV30
J: TRBJ2-7
D: NA
size: NA
CDR3: CAWSVLGYEQYF
DNA: TGTGCCTGGAGTGTACTGGGTTACGAGCAGTACTTC

V: TRBV6-1
J: TRBJ1-2
D: NA
size: NA
CDR3: CASSADGGSNYGYTF
DNA: TGTGCCAGCAGTGCGGACGGAGGTTCTAACTATGGCTACACCTTC

V: TRBV5-1
J: TRBJ2-1
D: NA
size: NA
CDR3: CASSFLSDRGHNEQFF
DNA: TGCGCCAGCAGCTTCCTTAGCGACCGGGGCCACAATGAGCAGTTCTTC